Detailed here is one T cell receptor beta chain. Germline loops: CDR1 LGHNA, CDR2 YSLEER. Trimming stripped 0 bases from V and 3 bases from J, with 10 bases between. The CDR3 loop spans 15 amino acids. These data are taken from a study of control samples from healthy donors and cancer patients. Data came from immunoSEQ multiplex PCR; TCRdb stores just in-frame clones and leaves some out. The profile shows over 150,000 clones, around 94% of them singletons. This receptor was taken from a man aged 60 to 75 with colorectal cancer. The sequenced sample was PBMCs. The chain carries TRBV4-3 and TRBJ2-3; D is unclear. CDR3 DNA sequence: TGCGCCAGCAGCCAAGATCAGCTGAGGACAGATACGCAGTATTTT. Its protein product is CASSQDQLRTDTQYF.